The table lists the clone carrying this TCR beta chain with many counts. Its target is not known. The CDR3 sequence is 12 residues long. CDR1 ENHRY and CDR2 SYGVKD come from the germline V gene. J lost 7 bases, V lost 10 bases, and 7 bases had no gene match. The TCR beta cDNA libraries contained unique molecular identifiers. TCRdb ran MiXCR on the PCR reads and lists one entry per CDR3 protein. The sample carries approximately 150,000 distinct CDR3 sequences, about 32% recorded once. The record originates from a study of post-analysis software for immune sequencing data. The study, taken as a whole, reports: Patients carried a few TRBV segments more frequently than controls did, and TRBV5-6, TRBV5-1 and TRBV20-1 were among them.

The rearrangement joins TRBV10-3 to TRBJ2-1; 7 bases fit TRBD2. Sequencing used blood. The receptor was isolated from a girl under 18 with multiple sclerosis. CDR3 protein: CATSGAGNEQFF. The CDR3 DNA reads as TGTGCCACCTCGGGAGCGGGGAATGAGCAGTTCTTC.